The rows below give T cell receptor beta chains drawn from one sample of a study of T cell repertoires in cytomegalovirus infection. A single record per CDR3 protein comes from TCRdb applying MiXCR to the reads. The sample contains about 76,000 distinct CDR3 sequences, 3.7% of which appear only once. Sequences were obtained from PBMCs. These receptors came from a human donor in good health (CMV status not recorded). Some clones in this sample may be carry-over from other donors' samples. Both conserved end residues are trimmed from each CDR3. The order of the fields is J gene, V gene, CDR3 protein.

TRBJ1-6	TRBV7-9	ASSLSLSPLH
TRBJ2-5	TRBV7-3	ASSVGSGMGTETQY
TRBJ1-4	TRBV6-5	ASSYRGDEKLF
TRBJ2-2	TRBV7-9	ASSRWDITGELF
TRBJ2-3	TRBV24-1	ATSDFRDTTDTQY
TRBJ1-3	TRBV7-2	ASSFQQGNTIY
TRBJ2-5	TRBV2	ASSGDSQETQY
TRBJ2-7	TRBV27	ASSFLQAPSYEQY
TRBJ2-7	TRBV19	ASRDSSGYEQY
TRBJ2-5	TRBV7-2	ASSHNQETQY
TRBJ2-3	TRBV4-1	ASSQSGTRVWTDTQY
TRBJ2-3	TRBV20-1	SAWTGGTDTQY
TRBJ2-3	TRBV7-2	ASSQTSWWATDTQY
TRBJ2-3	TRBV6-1	ASSEPYRKDTQY
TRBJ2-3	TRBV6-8	ASNPSGAIRRSDTQY
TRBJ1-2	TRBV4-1	ASSQEFPGLVYGYT
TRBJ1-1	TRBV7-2	ASSLHRGTNTEAF
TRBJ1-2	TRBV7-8	ASSLGQGLDGYT
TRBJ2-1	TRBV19	ASSSTGVSYNEQF
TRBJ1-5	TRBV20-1	SAREELRWDRVNQPQH
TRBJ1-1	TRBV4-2	ASSQEGMGRNTEAF
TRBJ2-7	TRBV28	ASSFQGGEQY
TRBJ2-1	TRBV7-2	ASSVWSSYNEQF
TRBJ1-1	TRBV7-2	ASILDRPGSEAF
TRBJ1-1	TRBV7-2	ASSRPGAGGEAF
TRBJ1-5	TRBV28	ASSFGHGPQH
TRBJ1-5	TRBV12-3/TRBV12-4	ASSSNREGNQPQH
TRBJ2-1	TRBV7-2	ASSPGGPVRYNEQF
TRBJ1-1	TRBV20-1	SARDPKNTEAF